Shown below are 21 T cell receptor beta chains from a single sample sequenced in a study of cytomegalovirus exposure and HLA in healthy donors. The PCR was carried out with 60 Vbeta primers and 13 Jbeta primers. Profiling relied on immunoSEQ multiplex PCR, and the TCRdb table lists in-frame clones only, not all of them. There are about 170,000 clones in the sample, with around 1.4% held by the top ten. The sample was PBMCs. The receptors were gathered from a woman in her fifties or sixties in good health and CMV-seronegative.

The V and J genes are TRBV6-1 and TRBJ2-3; tentative D call: TRBD2 (7 bases). V lost 5 bases to trimming and J lost 3 bases, with 15 bases between them. The CDR3 runs 15 residues. Germline-derived CDR1 and CDR2 are MNHNS and SASEGT. The CDR3 region has the DNA TGTGCCAGCAGTACCGCGGGGGCGGAAACAGATACGCAGTATTTT. This codes for CASSTAGAETDTQYF.

The V gene is TRBV5-1, the J gene TRBJ2-7, with 12 bases lining up with TRBD1. With 5 bases clipped from V and 6 bases from J, the junction kept 6 bases outside the gene matches. In germline, CDR1 is SGHRS, CDR2 YFSETQ. The CDR3 loop spans 14 amino acids. The DNA of the CDR3 is TGCGCCAGCAGTTCCGGGACAGGGGGCGCCGAGCAGTACTTC. This codes for CASSSGTGGAEQYF.

V is TRBV7-9 and J is TRBJ2-2, with D possibly matching TRBD2 (5 bases). Germline V lookup: CDR1 SEHNR, CDR2 FQNEAQ (reference sequence). CDR3 length: 14 amino acids. Trimming removed 3 bases at V and 8 bases at J, with 13 bases between. The CDR3 bases are TGTGCCAGCAGCTTCCGGGGTCGCGCAGGGGAGCTGTTTTTT. This translates into CASSFRGRAGELFF.

This sequence joins TRBV6-1 and TRBJ1-2; 7 bases fit TRBD1. The CDR3 loop spans 15 amino acids. V trimming: 0 bases; J trimming: 4 bases; junction bases outside the gene matches: 5. Germline V CDR1 and CDR2: MNHNS, SASEGT. CDR3 nucleotide sequence: TGTGCCAGCAGTGAAGCCCTGACAGGGATCTATGGCTACACCTTC. This encodes CASSEALTGIYGYTF.

This chain joins TRBV6-5 and TRBJ2-1; a possible D gene is TRBD2 (6 bases). Trimming cost V 8 bases and J 10 bases, with 12 bases left between them. This CDR3 has 11 amino acids. Germline CDR1 is MNHEY and CDR2 is SVGAGI. The CDR3 is CASLGGTEQFF. The DNA of the CDR3 is TGTGCCAGCCTAGGAGGGACCGAGCAGTTCTTC.

This sequence joins TRBV6-5 and TRBJ2-1; tentatively, D is TRBD1 (6 bases). Germline V gene data show CDR1 as MNHEY and CDR2 as SVGAGI. V was clipped by 2 bases and J by 6 bases, with 17 bases between them. There are 16 residues in the CDR3. The DNA for the CDR3 is TGTGCCAGCAGTTACCGGGGAAGGGGGTCCGGCAATGAGCAGTTCTTC. Translation: CASSYRGRGSGNEQFF.

This rearrangement joins TRBV23-1 to TRBJ1-1; TRBD1 is a possible D gene (6 bases). TRBV23-1 is an ORF for which the function is uncertain. Trimming stripped 2 bases from V and 4 bases from J, with 11 bases between. The CDR3 is 14 residues long. The CDR3 DNA follows: TGCGCCAGCAGTCAACCGGGAGGGGGCACTGAAGCTTTCTTT. Translation: CASSQPGGGTEAFF.

The rearrangement joins TRBV4-2 to TRBJ2-4, with a possible D match to TRBD1 (6 bases). V was cut by 0 bases and J by 7 bases, with 13 bases left in between. This CDR3 contains 15 residues. Germline V gene lookup returns CDR1 LGHNA and CDR2 YNFKEQ. CDR3 in amino acids: CASSQEQGLGNIQYF. CDR3 DNA: TGTGCCAGCAGCCAAGAACAGGGCCTGGGTAACATTCAGTACTTC.

The gene calls are TRBV5-1 and TRBJ1-1; D is unclear. V was shortened by 5 bases and J by 0 bases, with 11 bases between the two germline ends. CDR1 is SGHRS, CDR2 YFSETQ, per germline. The CDR3 runs 14 residues. For the CDR3, the DNA is TGCGCCAGCAGTTTTCAGGCACTGAACACTGAAGCTTTCTTT. It yields the protein CASSFQALNTEAFF.

The chain employs TRBV27 and TRBJ2-1, with unresolved D. This CDR3 contains 14 residues. In germline, CDR1 is MNHEY, CDR2 SMNVEV (reference sequence). Between the trimmed V and J ends, which lost 6 bases and 7 bases, there was a span of 16 bases. CDR3: CASSPLYRGNEQFF. DNA for the CDR3: TGTGCCAGCAGCCCCCTCTATCGCGGTAATGAGCAGTTCTTC.

The chain links TRBV7-3 to TRBJ1-6; D not certain. There are 14 residues in the CDR3. Per the germline V gene, CDR1 is SGHTA and CDR2 is FQGTGA. The V end was cut by 1 base, the J end by 6 bases, with 7 bases between. CDR3 nucleotide sequence: TGTGCCAGCAGCTTAATCGGGGTTAATTCACCCCTCCACTTT. The encoded protein is CASSLIGVNSPLHF. Together with reference TRBV7-3 and TRBJ1-6, the CDR3 gives the full variable domain: GAGVSQTPSNKVTEKGKYVELRCDPISGHTALYWYRQSLGQGPEFLIYFQGTGAADDSGLPNDRFFAVRPEGSVSTLKIQRTERGDSAVYLCASSLIGVNSPLHFGNGTRLTVT.

J is TRBJ1-1 and V is TRBV2, with 7 bases that match TRBD1. V shed 5 bases and J 5 bases; nucleotides not matched to a gene: 11. The CDR3 consists of 15 residues. From germline, CDR1 is SNHLY and CDR2 FYNNEI. Here the CDR3 reads CASSLTGTPGTEAFF. CDR3 nucleotides: TGTGCCAGCAGTTTGACAGGGACGCCTGGGACTGAAGCTTTCTTT.

The rearrangement joins TRBV11-2 to TRBJ2-2; 7 nucleotides align to TRBD2. Germline CDR1 is SGHAT and CDR2 is FQNNGV. The CDR3 runs to 16 residues. Trimming took 1 base from V and 3 from J; bases not matched to a gene: 5. This CDR3 reads CASSLVGGGYTGELFF. CDR3 sequence (DNA): TGTGCCAGCAGCTTAGTGGGCGGGGGTTACACCGGGGAGCTGTTTTTT.

The V gene is TRBV29-1, the J gene TRBJ2-7; 7 nucleotides agree with TRBD2. With 6 bases clipped from V and 5 bases from J, the junction kept 4 bases outside the gene matches. This CDR3 comprises 11 residues. Germline V gene sequence: CDR1 SQVTM, CDR2 ANQGSEA. The CDR3 region has the DNA TGCAGCGTCGCACGGGGGGACGAGCAGTACTTC. It codes for CSVARGDEQYF.

The chain is built from TRBV11-2 and TRBJ2-2; D is unresolved. This CDR3 comprises 16 residues. Trimming left V 3 bases short and J 3 bases short, with 14 bases between. The germline CDR1 and CDR2 sequences are SGHAT and FQNNGV. The CDR3 coding sequence is TGTGCCAGCAGCTTTGGTCCCTATGTGGACACCGGGGAGCTGTTTTTT. This encodes CASSFGPYVDTGELFF.

The rearrangement links TRBV5-5 to TRBJ2-7; possibly TRBD2 for D (5 bases). The CDR3 sequence is 14 residues long. The V end was cut by 3 bases, the J end by 7 bases, with 17 bases between. From germline, CDR1 is SGHKS and CDR2 YYEKEE (reference sequence). CDR3 sequence: CASSSGLGAWEQYF. In DNA, the CDR3 is TGTGCCAGCAGCTCCGGACTTGGTGCCTGGGAGCAGTACTTC.

This chain uses TRBV15 with TRBJ1-1; 7 bases align to TRBD1. The CDR3 loop spans 16 amino acids. Germline V CDR1 and CDR2: LNHNV, YYDKDF (reference sequence). J lost 6 bases, V lost 2 bases, and 12 bases had no gene match. The CDR3: CATSRPRGGGGSEAFF. Here the CDR3 DNA reads TGTGCCACCAGCAGACCCCGAGGAGGGGGCGGATCTGAAGCTTTCTTT.

The chain is built from TRBV10-2 and TRBJ2-4; 7 nucleotides line up with TRBD1. The CDR3 has 13 residues. The germline gives CDR1 WSHSY, CDR2 SAAADI. V trimming: 10 bases; J trimming: 0 bases; junction bases outside the gene matches: 3. This CDR3 is CAIRQGAKNIQYF. CDR3 sequence (DNA): TGCGCCATTAGACAGGGAGCCAAAAACATTCAGTACTTC.

V gene TRBV20-1 combines with J gene TRBJ1-2; D uncertain. The CDR3 extends over 9 amino acids. Per the germline V gene, CDR1 is DFQATT and CDR2 is SNEGSKA (reference sequence). The V end lost 8 bases, the J end lost 4 bases, and 5 bases lay between the germline ends. The CDR3 DNA sequence: TGCAGTTATCCCTATGGCTACACCTTC. Encoded protein: CSYPYGYTF.

The V gene is TRBV4-1, the J gene TRBJ2-7; maybe TRBD1 (6 bases). Germline V gene lookup returns CDR1 MGHRA and CDR2 YSYEKL. The length of the CDR3 is 17 residues. V dropped 1 base and J dropped 3 bases, with 19 bases sitting between them. The CDR3 sequence: CASSQVIWDNDLYEQYF. In DNA, the CDR3 is TGCGCCAGCAGCCAAGTGATTTGGGACAACGACCTCTACGAGCAGTACTTC.

The rearrangement links TRBV7-9 to TRBJ2-7; TRBD1 is a possible D gene (6 bases). CDR1 is SEHNR and CDR2 is FQNEAQ in the germline V gene (reference sequence). This CDR3 has 14 residues. Trimming removed 5 bases from V and 4 bases from J, with 15 bases in between. The CDR3 DNA sequence: TGTGCCAGCAGCCGATTTGGACAGAATTACGAGCAGTACTTC. This translates into CASSRFGQNYEQYF.